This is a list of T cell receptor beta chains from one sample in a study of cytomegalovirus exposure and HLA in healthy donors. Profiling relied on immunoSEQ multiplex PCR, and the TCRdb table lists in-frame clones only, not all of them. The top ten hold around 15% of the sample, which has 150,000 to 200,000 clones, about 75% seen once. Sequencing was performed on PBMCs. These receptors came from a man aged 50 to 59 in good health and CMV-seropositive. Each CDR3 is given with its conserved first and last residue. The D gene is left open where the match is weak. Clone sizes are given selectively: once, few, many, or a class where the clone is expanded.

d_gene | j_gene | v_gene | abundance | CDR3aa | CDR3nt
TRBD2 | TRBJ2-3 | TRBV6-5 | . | CASTTSGGAVDTQYF | TGTGCCAGTACGACTAGCGGGGGGGCCGTAGATACGCAGTATTTT
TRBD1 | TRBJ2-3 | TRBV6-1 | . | CASRRTGSTDTQYF | TGTGCCAGCAGAAGGACAGGGAGCACAGATACGCAGTATTTT
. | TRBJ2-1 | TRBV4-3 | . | CASSQAAGAYNEQFF | TGCGCCAGCAGCCAAGCGGCAGGGGCCTACAATGAGCAGTTCTTC
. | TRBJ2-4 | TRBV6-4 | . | CASSDLPKRAIGIQYF | TGTGCCAGCAGTGACCTACCGAAGAGGGCTATTGGCATTCAGTACTTC
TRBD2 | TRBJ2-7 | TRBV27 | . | CASSSSTSGVYEQYF | TGTGCCAGCAGTTCATCTACTAGCGGGGTCTACGAGCAGTACTTC
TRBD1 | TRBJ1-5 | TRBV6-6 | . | CASRLVQGDNQPQHF | TGTGCCAGCAGGTTGGTACAGGGGGACAATCAGCCCCAGCATTTT
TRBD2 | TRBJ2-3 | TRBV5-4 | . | CASGLLGGGDTDTQYF | TGTGCCAGCGGCCTTTTAGGCGGGGGGGACACAGATACGCAGTATTTT
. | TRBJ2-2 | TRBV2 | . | CASSTTGLSGELFF | TGTGCCAGCAGTACAACAGGGTTAAGCGGGGAGCTGTTTTTT
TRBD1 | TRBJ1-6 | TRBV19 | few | CASSISGQEASPLHF | TGTGCCAGTAGTATTTCGGGACAGGAAGCTTCACCCCTCCACTTT
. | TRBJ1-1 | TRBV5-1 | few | CASSPRRPENTEAFF | TGCGCCAGCAGTCCTCGGAGACCCGAGAACACTGAAGCTTTCTTT
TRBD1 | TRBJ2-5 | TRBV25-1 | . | CASSDHGTGVLTQYF | TGTGCCAGCAGTGACCACGGGACAGGGGTTTTGACCCAGTACTTC
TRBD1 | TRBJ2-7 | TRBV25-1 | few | CASSRGQGAYEQYF | TGTGCCAGCAGTCGGGGACAGGGGGCTTACGAGCAGTACTTC
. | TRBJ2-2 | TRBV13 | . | CASSPRQDRLTGELFF | TGTGCCAGCAGCCCTCGACAGGACCGACTCACCGGGGAGCTGTTTTTT
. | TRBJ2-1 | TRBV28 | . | CASSWEGGQYNEQFF | TGTGCCAGCAGTTGGGAGGGGGGGCAGTACAATGAGCAGTTCTTC
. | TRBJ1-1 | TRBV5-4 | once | CASSLRGVNTEAFF | TGTGCCAGCAGTTTGAGGGGTGTAAACACTGAAGCTTTCTTT
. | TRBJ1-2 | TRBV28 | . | CASSLPWASPADYGYTF | TGTGCCAGCAGTTTACCTTGGGCCAGTCCAGCGGACTATGGCTACACCTTC
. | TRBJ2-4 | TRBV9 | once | CASSGQKNIQYF | TGTGCCAGCAGCGGACAGAAAAACATTCAGTACTTC
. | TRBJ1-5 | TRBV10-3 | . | CAIRDRYNQPQHF | TGTGCCATAAGAGACAGATACAATCAGCCCCAGCATTTT
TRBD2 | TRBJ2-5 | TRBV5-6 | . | CASSGRGGYQETQYF | TGTGCCAGCAGCGGGCGGGGGGGCTACCAAGAGACCCAGTACTTC
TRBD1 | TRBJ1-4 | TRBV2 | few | CASSSQGTNEKLFF | TGTGCCAGCAGTTCACAGGGGACTAATGAAAAACTGTTTTTT
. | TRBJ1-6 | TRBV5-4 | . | CASSLGGRSYNSPLHF | TGTGCCAGCAGCTTAGGAGGGAGATCCTATAATTCACCCCTCCACTTT
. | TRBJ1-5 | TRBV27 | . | CASSLFPSPSNQPQHF | TGTGCCAGCAGTTTATTTCCCTCCCCTTCTAATCAGCCCCAGCATTTT
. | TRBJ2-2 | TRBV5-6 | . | CASSVVPGELFF | TGTGCCAGCAGCGTAGTTCCCGGGGAGCTGTTTTTT
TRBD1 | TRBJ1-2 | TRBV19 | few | CASSGAGGWYGYTF | TGTGCCAGTAGTGGTGCAGGGGGCTGGTATGGCTACACCTTC